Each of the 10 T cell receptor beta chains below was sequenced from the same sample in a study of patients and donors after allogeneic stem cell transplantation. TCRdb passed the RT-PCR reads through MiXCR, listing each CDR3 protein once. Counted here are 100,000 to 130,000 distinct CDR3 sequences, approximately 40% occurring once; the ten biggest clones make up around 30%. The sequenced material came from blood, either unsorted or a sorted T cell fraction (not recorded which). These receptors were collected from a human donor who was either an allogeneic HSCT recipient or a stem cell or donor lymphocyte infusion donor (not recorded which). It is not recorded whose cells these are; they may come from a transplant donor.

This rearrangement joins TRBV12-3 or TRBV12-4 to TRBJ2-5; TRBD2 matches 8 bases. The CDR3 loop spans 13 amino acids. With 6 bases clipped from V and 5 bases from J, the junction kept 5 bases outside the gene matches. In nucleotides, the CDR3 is TGTGCCAGCAGCCTAGCGGGTTGGGAGACCCAGTACTTC. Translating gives CASSLAGWETQYF.

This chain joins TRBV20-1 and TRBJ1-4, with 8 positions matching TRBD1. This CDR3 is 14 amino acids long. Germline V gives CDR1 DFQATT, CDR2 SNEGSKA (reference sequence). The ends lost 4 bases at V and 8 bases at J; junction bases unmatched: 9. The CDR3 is CSATRQGLGEKLFF. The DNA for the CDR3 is TGCAGTGCTACCCGACAGGGGCTTGGGGAAAAACTGTTTTTT.

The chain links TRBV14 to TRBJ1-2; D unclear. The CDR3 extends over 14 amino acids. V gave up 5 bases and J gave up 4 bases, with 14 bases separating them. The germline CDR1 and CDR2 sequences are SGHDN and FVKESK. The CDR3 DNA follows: TGTGCCAGCAGCAGGACGGACGGAGTCTATGGCTACACCTTC. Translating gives CASSRTDGVYGYTF.

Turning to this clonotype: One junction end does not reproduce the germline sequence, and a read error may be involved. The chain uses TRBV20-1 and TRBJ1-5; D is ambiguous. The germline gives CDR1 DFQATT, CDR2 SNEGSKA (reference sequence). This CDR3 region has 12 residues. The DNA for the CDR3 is TGCAGTGCTGGAGACAACAATCAGCCCCAGCATTTT. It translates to CSAGDNNQPQHF.

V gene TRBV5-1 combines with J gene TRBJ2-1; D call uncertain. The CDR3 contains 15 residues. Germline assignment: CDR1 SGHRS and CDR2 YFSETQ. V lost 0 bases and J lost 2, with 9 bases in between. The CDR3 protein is CASSLARTPYNEQFF. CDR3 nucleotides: TGCGCCAGCAGCTTGGCCCGGACCCCCTACAATGAGCAGTTCTTC.

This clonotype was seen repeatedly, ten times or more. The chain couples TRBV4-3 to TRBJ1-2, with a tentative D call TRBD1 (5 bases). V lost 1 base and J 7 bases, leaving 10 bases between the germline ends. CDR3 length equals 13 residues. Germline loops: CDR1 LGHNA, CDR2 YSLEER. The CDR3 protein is CASSQAGIGGYTF. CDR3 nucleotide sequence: TGCGCCAGCAGCCAAGCAGGGATTGGTGGCTACACCTTC.

CDR3 sequence: CASFSHIREIGNTIYF. In DNA form, the CDR3 reads TGTGCCAGCTTCTCCCATATCAGGGAAATTGGAAACACCATATATTTT. This rearrangement joins TRBV28 to TRBJ1-3, with D possibly being TRBD1 (5 bases). Germline V gene data show CDR1 as MDHEN and CDR2 as SYDVKM. The CDR3 sequence is 16 residues long. The ends were cut back, 8 bases at V and 3 bases at J, with 20 bases in the middle.

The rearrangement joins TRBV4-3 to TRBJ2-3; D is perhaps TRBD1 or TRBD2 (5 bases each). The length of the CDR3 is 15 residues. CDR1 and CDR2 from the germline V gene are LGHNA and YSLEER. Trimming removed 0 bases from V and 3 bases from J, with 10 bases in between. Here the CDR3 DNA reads TGCGCCAGCAGCCAAGATGTTTGGGGGACAGATACGCAGTATTTT. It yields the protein CASSQDVWGTDTQYF.

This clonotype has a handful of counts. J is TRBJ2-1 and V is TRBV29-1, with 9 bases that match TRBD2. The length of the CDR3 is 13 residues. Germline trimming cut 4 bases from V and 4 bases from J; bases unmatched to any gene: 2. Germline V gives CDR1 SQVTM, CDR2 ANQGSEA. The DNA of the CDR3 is TGCAGCGTTGGGACTAGCGCGTACAATGAGCAGTTCTTC. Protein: CSVGTSAYNEQFF.

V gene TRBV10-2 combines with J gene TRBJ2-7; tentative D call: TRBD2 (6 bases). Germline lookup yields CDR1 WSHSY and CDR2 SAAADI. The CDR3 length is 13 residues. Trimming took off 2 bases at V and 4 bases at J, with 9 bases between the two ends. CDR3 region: CASSEAGRYEQYF. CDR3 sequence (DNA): TGCGCCAGCAGTGAGGCGGGAAGGTACGAGCAGTACTTC.